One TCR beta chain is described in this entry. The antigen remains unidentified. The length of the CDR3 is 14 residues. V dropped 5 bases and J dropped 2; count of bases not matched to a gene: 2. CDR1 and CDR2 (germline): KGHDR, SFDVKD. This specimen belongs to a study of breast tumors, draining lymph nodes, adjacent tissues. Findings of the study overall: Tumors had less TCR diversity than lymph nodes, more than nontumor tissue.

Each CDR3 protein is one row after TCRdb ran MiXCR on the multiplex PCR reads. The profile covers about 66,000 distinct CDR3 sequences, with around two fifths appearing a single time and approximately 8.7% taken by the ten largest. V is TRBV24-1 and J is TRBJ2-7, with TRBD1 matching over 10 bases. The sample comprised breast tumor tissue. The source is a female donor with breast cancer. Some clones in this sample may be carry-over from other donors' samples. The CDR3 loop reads CATSGGTGAYEQYF. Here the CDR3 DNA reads TGTGCCACCAGTGGTGGGACAGGGGCCTACGAGCAGTACTTC.